Shown below are 16 T cell receptor beta chains from a single sample sequenced in a study of beta chain features in type 1 diabetes. Every isolated RNA sample was fully reverse transcribed, so sequencing captured expressed TCRB transcripts. Generated by immunoSEQ multiplex PCR, the TCRdb table keeps only in-frame clones and is missing some. The profile covers hundreds of thousands of clones, with over 11% appearing a single time and just under 0.04% taken by the ten largest. The study's findings and limits: Shorter TCRB CDR3s, moderately but significantly so, marked every one of the four CD4+ subsets in Type 1 diabetes patients.

Antigens of these TCRs are unknown. Source material: naive CD4+ T cells from blood. All receptors derive from a man between 18 and 35 years old with type 1 diabetes.

This clone has only a few counts. This rearrangement joins TRBV5-1 to TRBJ2-1; 7 bases map to TRBD2. With V trimmed by 2 bases and J by 3 bases, 2 bases remained unmatched. The CDR3 totals 14 residues. In germline, CDR1 is SGHRS, CDR2 YFSETQ. The CDR3 DNA reads TGCGCCAGCAGCTTAGAGCGGGACTACAATGAGCAGTTCTTC. Residues: CASSLERDYNEQFF.

The genes are TRBV7-6 and TRBJ1-2; 7 bases fit TRBD1. The V gene end was trimmed by 4 bases and the J gene end by 0 bases; junction bases not matched to a gene: 5. The CDR3 is 15 residues long. Germline assignment: CDR1 SGHVS and CDR2 FNYEAQ. The CDR3 DNA is TGTGCCAGCAGCTCCCGACAGGGAGCTAACTATGGCTACACCTTC. Amino acid sequence: CASSSRQGANYGYTF.

This chain uses TRBV5-1 with TRBJ2-2; 7 bases match TRBD1. CDR3 size: 14 residues. J lost 5 bases, V lost 2 bases, and 3 bases had no gene match. Germline V lookup: CDR1 SGHRS, CDR2 YFSETQ. The CDR3 nucleotides read TGCGCCAGCAGCTTACAGGGGAGAACCGGGGAGCTGTTTTTT. Its protein product is CASSLQGRTGELFF.

The chain links TRBV9 to TRBJ2-7; 7 nucleotides line up with TRBD1. V was pared by 3 bases and J by 6 bases, with 6 bases of the junction left unmatched. The CDR3 is 13 residues long. The V gene's germline CDR1 is SGDLS and CDR2 YYNGEE. This CDR3 reads CASSGGTAGEQYF. CDR3 coding DNA: TGTGCCAGCAGCGGGGGGACAGCTGGCGAGCAGTACTTC.

This clone was detected only a few times. V usage is TRBV6-5 and J usage is TRBJ1-1; 9 bases map to TRBD1. There are 15 residues in the CDR3. The germline V gene has CDR1 MNHEY and CDR2 SVGAGI. Losses at the gene ends were 2 bases for V and 1 base for J; bases not matched to a gene: 2. CDR3 sequence (DNA): TGTGCCAGCAGTTACCCGGGACAGGGGAACACTGAAGCTTTCTTT. Its protein is CASSYPGQGNTEAFF.

This clone was counted a few times. Other DNA sequences in the same sample also yield this CDR3. The chain has TRBV30 and TRBJ2-5; D unclear. The J call could be wrong; TRBJ2-7 is a better fit for the DNA end. The CDR3 has 11 amino acids. Looked up from germline, CDR1 is GTSNPN and CDR2 is SVGIG (reference sequence). DNA of the CDR3: TGTGCCTGGAGTCCCTCCTACGAGCAGTACTTC. Protein sequence: CAWSPSYEQYF.

The chain carries TRBV7-9 and TRBJ2-2; 7 nucleotides align to TRBD2. CDR3 length: 14 amino acids. Trimming removed 6 bases from V and 4 bases from J; junction bases left unmatched: 5. CDR1 is SEHNR and CDR2 is FQNEAQ in the germline V gene (reference sequence). The CDR3 nucleotides read TGTGCCAGCAGATATACTAGCGCCACCGGGGAGCTGTTTTTT. Encoded protein: CASRYTSATGELFF.

The V and J genes are TRBV2 and TRBJ2-5; D remains unclear. The CDR3 has 13 amino acids. Germline lookup yields CDR1 SNHLY and CDR2 FYNNEI. Trimming stripped 6 bases from V and 4 bases from J, with 12 bases between. Here the CDR3 DNA reads TGTGCCAGCAGAGCCGATCTGAGAGAGACCCAGTACTTC. Encoded protein: CASRADLRETQYF.

Only a few counts were recorded for this clone. The chain employs TRBV2 and TRBJ1-4; no clear D. The germline V and J ends were trimmed by 4 bases and 2 bases, with 11 bases remaining between them. Germline V gene sequence: CDR1 SNHLY, CDR2 FYNNEI. The CDR3 has 15 amino acids. CDR3 protein: CASSGRSATNEKLFF. DNA for the CDR3: TGTGCCAGCAGTGGTCGGTCGGCTACTAATGAAAAACTGTTTTTT. The full variable domain, in which reference TRBV2 and TRBJ1-4 provide the parts outside the CDR3, is EPEVTQTPSHQVTQMGQEVILRCVPISNHLYFYWYRQILGQKVEFLVSFYNNEISEKSEIFDDQFSVERPDGSNFTLKIRSTKLEDSAMYFCASSGRSATNEKLFFGSGTQLSVL.

The rearrangement links TRBV30 to TRBJ1-5, with D perhaps TRBD1 (6 bases). The CDR3 is made up of 15 amino acids. Trimming removed 0 bases from V and 1 base from J, with 10 bases in between. The germline V gene encodes CDR1 GTSNPN and CDR2 SVGIG (reference sequence). Here the CDR3 reads CAWSVQGGSNQPQHF. CDR3 sequence (DNA): TGTGCCTGGAGTGTACAGGGAGGGAGCAATCAGCCCCAGCATTTT.

The chain has TRBV6-6 and TRBJ2-5; weak D call: TRBD1 (6 bases). This CDR3 comprises 13 residues. Germline V gene lookup returns CDR1 MNHNY and CDR2 SVGAGI (reference sequence). V gave up 1 base and J gave up 4 bases, with 7 bases separating them. The CDR3 bases are TGTGCCAGCAGTTACTTCAGGGGAGAGACCCAGTACTTC. This translates into CASSYFRGETQYF.

This clone was observed a handful of times. The V gene is TRBV7-2, the J gene TRBJ2-5, with TRBD2 matching over 7 bases. The V segment lost 10 bases and the J segment 5 bases; nucleotides outside the gene matches: 10. Germline values: CDR1 SGHTA, CDR2 FQGNSA. The CDR3 runs to 13 residues. CDR3 sequence: CATGGATGETQYF. In DNA, the CDR3 is TGTGCCACGGGGGGAGCAACTGGTGAGACCCAGTACTTC.

The gene calls are TRBV29-1 and TRBJ1-1, with D possibly matching TRBD1 (5 bases). The CDR3 is made up of 13 amino acids. V gave up 0 bases and J gave up 7 bases, with 12 bases separating them. In germline, CDR1 is SQVTM, CDR2 ANQGSEA. The CDR3 coding sequence is TGCAGCGTTGAAGATACGGTTAGGGGTGAAGCTTTCTTT. It yields the protein CSVEDTVRGEAFF.

The J gene is TRBJ2-7, the V gene TRBV6-1; D call uncertain. CDR3 length: 14 residues. V gave up 9 bases and J gave up 0 bases, with 15 bases separating them. Germline V CDR1 and CDR2: MNHNS, SASEGT. CDR3: CASPPVGLSYEQYF. The CDR3 nucleotides read TGTGCCAGTCCCCCGGTGGGCCTCTCCTACGAGCAGTACTTC.

The V and J genes are TRBV6-8 and TRBJ2-7, with 12 bases fitting TRBD2. The trim removed 4 bases at V and 0 bases at J, leaving 7 bases unmatched. Germline V gives CDR1 MNHGY, CDR2 SAAAGT. The CDR3 extends over 17 amino acids. CDR3 in DNA: TGTGCCAGCAGTTGCCGGACTAGCGGGGAAAGCTCCTACGAGCAGTACTTC. Encoded protein: CASSCRTSGESSYEQYF.

This clone came up a few times. CDR3 residues: CASSIGVDYGYTF. The CDR3, as DNA: TGTGCCAGTAGTATAGGGGTAGACTATGGCTACACCTTC. The chain carries TRBV19 and TRBJ1-2; D gene uncertain. This CDR3 has 13 residues. Germline V gene data show CDR1 as LNHDA and CDR2 as SQIVND (reference sequence). V was pared by 1 base and J by 3 bases, with 6 bases between.